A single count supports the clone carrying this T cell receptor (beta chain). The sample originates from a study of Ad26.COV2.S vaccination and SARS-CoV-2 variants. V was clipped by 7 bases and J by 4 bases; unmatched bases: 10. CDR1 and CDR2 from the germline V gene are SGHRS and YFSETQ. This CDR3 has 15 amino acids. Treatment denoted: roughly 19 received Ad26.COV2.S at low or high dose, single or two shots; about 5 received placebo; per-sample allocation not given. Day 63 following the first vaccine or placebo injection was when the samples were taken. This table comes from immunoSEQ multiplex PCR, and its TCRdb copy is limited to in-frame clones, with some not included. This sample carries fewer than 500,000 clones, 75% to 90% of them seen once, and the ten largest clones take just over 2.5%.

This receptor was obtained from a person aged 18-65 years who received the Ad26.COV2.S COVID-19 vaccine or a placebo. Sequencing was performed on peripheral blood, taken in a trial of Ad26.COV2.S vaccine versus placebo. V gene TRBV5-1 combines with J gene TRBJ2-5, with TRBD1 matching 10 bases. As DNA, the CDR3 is TGCGCCAGCGGAGAGGGACAGGGGAGAGGAGAGACCCAGTACTTC. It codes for CASGEGQGRGETQYF.